This is a list of T cell receptor beta chains from one sample in a study of cytomegalovirus exposure and HLA in healthy donors. TCRdb's table, derived via immunoSEQ multiplex PCR, lists solely in-frame clones and lacks some. The sample holds approximately 50,000 clones, about four fifths seen once. The sequenced sample consisted of PBMCs. These receptors were taken from a boy younger than 18 in good health and CMV-seropositive. CDR3s include the opening cysteine and the closing phenylalanine or tryptophan. A D gene is named only where the DNA matches it firmly. Only some rows state a clone size, as once, few, many or a class for expanded clones.

cdr3_nt	cdr3_aa	v_call	j_call	clone_size	d_call
TGTGCCAGCAGTCGTAGCGGGGGGTCAGCGGAGCAGTACTTC	CASSRSGGSAEQYF	TRBV9	TRBJ2-7	.	TRBD2
TGTGCCAGCAGCCCGGACAGGGTATGGACCGGGGAGCTGTTTTTT	CASSPDRVWTGELFF	TRBV2	TRBJ2-2	.	TRBD1
TGTGCCAGCAGCCAGGGGAGCCATACGCAGTATTTT	CASSQGSHTQYF	TRBV14	TRBJ2-3	.	.
TGTGCCAGCACGGCCGTTACAGGGCAGCCCCAGCATTTT	CASTAVTGQPQHF	TRBV6-1	TRBJ1-5	.	.
TGTGCCAGCAGCCCAGGGGATTCCGGTGAAGCTTTCTTT	CASSPGDSGEAFF	TRBV9	TRBJ1-1	.	.
TGCGCCAGCAGCTTGGAGACAGGGGGCGGCGAGCAGTACTTC	CASSLETGGGEQYF	TRBV5-1	TRBJ2-7	.	TRBD1
TGTGCCAGCGAAACAGATAGCAATCAGCCCCAGCATTTT	CASETDSNQPQHF	TRBV28	TRBJ1-5	.	.
TGTGCCAGCAGCTTAGAATATCGGGGGGCCCTAGAGCAGTTCTTC	CASSLEYRGALEQFF	TRBV7-9	TRBJ2-1	.	.
TGTGCCAGCAGTTACTCGAGTAGGAGTGAAGCTTTCTTT	CASSYSSRSEAFF	TRBV6-5	TRBJ1-1	.	.
TGTGCCAGCAGGCCCGGGACAGGGGCGGAAAAACTGTTTTTT	CASRPGTGAEKLFF	TRBV2	TRBJ1-4	.	TRBD1
TGTGCCAGCAGCCAACGGGGAGTGCCTTACCAAGAGACCCAGTACTTC	CASSQRGVPYQETQYF	TRBV7-9	TRBJ2-5	.	.
TGTGCCACGGGTCCGGGGGAAGAGACCCAGTACTTC	CATGPGEETQYF	TRBV6-5	TRBJ2-5	.	.
TGTGCCAGTAGTACCGGGCAGGGGGCTTCCTACGAGCAGTACTTC	CASSTGQGASYEQYF	TRBV19	TRBJ2-7	.	TRBD1
TGCGCCAGCAGCCCGGAGAACAATGAGCAGTTCTTC	CASSPENNEQFF	TRBV10-1	TRBJ2-1	few	.
TGTGCCAGTAGTGCCTCCTACAGGACCACCGGGGAGCTGTTTTTT	CASSASYRTTGELFF	TRBV19	TRBJ2-2	.	.
TGTGCCAGCAGCATAAATATGGGACAGGGCTACGAGCAGTACTTC	CASSINMGQGYEQYF	TRBV6-1	TRBJ2-7	.	TRBD1
TGCGCCAGCAGCCACCAGGTCGATCAGGGAGATACGCAGTATTTT	CASSHQVDQGDTQYF	TRBV4-1	TRBJ2-3	.	.
TGTGCCGTGGGCACGGGCAGGGGAGCTTTCTTT	CAVGTGRGAFF	TRBV27	TRBJ1-1	.	.
TGTGCCAGCAGCCATACCGGGACTAGCGGGGGGGAGAGCTACGAGCAGTACTTC	CASSHTGTSGGESYEQYF	TRBV4-2	TRBJ2-7	few	TRBD2
TGTGCCAGCAGCTATTGGACTAGCGGGTCATTGACAGATACGCAGTATTTT	CASSYWTSGSLTDTQYF	TRBV5-4	TRBJ2-3	few	TRBD2
TGTGCCAGTAGACTAGCGGGGGGCACAGATACGCAGTATTTT	CASRLAGGTDTQYF	TRBV27	TRBJ2-3	.	TRBD2
TGTGCCAGCAGCTTAGGGGGCACCTGGGACATTCAGTACTTC	CASSLGGTWDIQYF	TRBV7-2	TRBJ2-4	once	.
TGCGCCAGCAGTCGACGACAGGGCTGGGATGAGCAGTTCTTC	CASSRRQGWDEQFF	TRBV4-1	TRBJ2-1	.	TRBD1
TGCGCCAGCAGCTTGGGCGGCGCTCATGAAAAACTGTTTTTT	CASSLGGAHEKLFF	TRBV5-1	TRBJ1-4	once	.
TGTGCCAGCACCAGACAGGGGCGAGGAGAGACCCAGTACTTC	CASTRQGRGETQYF	TRBV7-2	TRBJ2-5	.	TRBD1
TGTGCCAGCAGCTCCTCAGCGGGGGGGCATCTCGAGCAGTACTTC	CASSSSAGGHLEQYF	TRBV11-2	TRBJ2-7	once	TRBD2
TGTGCCAGCAGCTCAACAGGGGGCACCACTCTAGCCAAAAACATTCAGTACTTC	CASSSTGGTTLAKNIQYF	TRBV7-9	TRBJ2-4	.	TRBD1
TGTGCCAGCAGCGGACAGGGAGATACGCAGTATTTT	CASSGQGDTQYF	TRBV5-6	TRBJ2-3	once	TRBD1
TGTGCCAGTCTCTCCAGGGACTACGAGCAGTACTTC	CASLSRDYEQYF	TRBV27	TRBJ2-7	.	.
TGTGCCAGCAGTCCTTCGGGGGGCGGGGGAGAGAATGAGCAGTTCTTC	CASSPSGGGGENEQFF	TRBV27	TRBJ2-1	.	.
TGCGCCAGCAGCTTGGGGCCACAGGGGGCCACCTCCACCGGGGAGCTGTTTTTT	CASSLGPQGATSTGELFF	TRBV5-1	TRBJ2-2	once	TRBD1
TGTGCCAGTAGTCAACAGATGGTCAACAATGAGCAGTTCTTC	CASSQQMVNNEQFF	TRBV19	TRBJ2-1	.	.
TGCGCCAGCAGCTTGGCGCTTGACAGGCCTCACAATGAGCAGTTCTTC	CASSLALDRPHNEQFF	TRBV5-1	TRBJ2-1	.	.
TGTGCCAGCCCGGGGGGACAACACTATAATTCACCCCTCCACTTT	CASPGGQHYNSPLHF	TRBV6-1	TRBJ1-6	.	.
TGTGTCAGAAGCCCCATTAAGCCTCGGGACAGGGGATGCTACGAGCAGTACTTC	CVRSPIKPRDRGCYEQYF	TRBV7-5	TRBJ2-7	.	.
TGTGCCAGCAGCTTAGGAACAGGACGGTCGACCTACGAGCAGTACTTC	CASSLGTGRSTYEQYF	TRBV7-6	TRBJ2-7	.	.
TGTGCCAGCAGTGGAACTACATCCGGGGATACAGATACGCAGTATTTT	CASSGTTSGDTDTQYF	TRBV6-1	TRBJ2-3	few	.
TGTGCCAGCGCAAACAGGGGAGCAGATACGCAGTATTTT	CASANRGADTQYF	TRBV6-5	TRBJ2-3	.	TRBD1
TGCGCCAGCAGCTTGGATGGGACACTAGCCAAAAACATTCAGTACTTC	CASSLDGTLAKNIQYF	TRBV5-1	TRBJ2-4	.	.
TGTGCCAGCAGCCAGTATGGGGGGGACTACGAGCAGTACTTC	CASSQYGGDYEQYF	TRBV4-2	TRBJ2-7	.	TRBD2
TGTGCCAGCAGCGGACTAGCGGGGGACGAGCAGTACTTC	CASSGLAGDEQYF	TRBV2	TRBJ2-7	.	TRBD2
TGTGCCAGCTCACCCCGACAGGGGTCAGATACGCAGTATTTT	CASSPRQGSDTQYF	TRBV18	TRBJ2-3	.	TRBD1
TGTGCCAGCAGTCCTACGGGACAGGGGAGGTCACCCCTCCACTTT	CASSPTGQGRSPLHF	TRBV2	TRBJ1-6	.	TRBD1
TGCGCCAGCAGCGCGGGACTAGCGGGGATGAAAGCAGAGCAGTACTTC	CASSAGLAGMKAEQYF	TRBV4-1	TRBJ2-7	.	TRBD2
TGCGCCAGCAGCCAAGGCCGACTCCGGGACAGGGACTACAATGAGCAGTTCTTC	CASSQGRLRDRDYNEQFF	TRBV4-1	TRBJ2-1	.	TRBD1
TGTGCCAGCAGTGAAGAGGCGGGGGGATCTTGGACCCAGTACTTC	CASSEEAGGSWTQYF	TRBV6-1	TRBJ2-5	.	TRBD2
TGTGCCAGCAGCTTAGGTGCCTCTGGGCACACCATATATTTT	CASSLGASGHTIYF	TRBV11-2	TRBJ1-3	.	.
TGTGCCAGCCTCCCCCTCCGGACAGGGAACGTCGAGCAGTACTTC	CASLPLRTGNVEQYF	TRBV6-5	TRBJ2-7	.	TRBD1
TGTGCCGGCGCCGGGACAGGGGGCGACGAGGCGAACACTGAAGCTTTCTTT	CAGAGTGGDEANTEAFF	TRBV9	TRBJ1-1	.	TRBD1
TGTGCCAGCAGCTTCGGGGACGGGGAGCTGTTTTTT	CASSFGDGELFF	TRBV7-9	TRBJ2-2	once	.
TGTGCCAGCAGTGAATTGGGGCCCTCCTACAATGAGCAGTTCTTC	CASSELGPSYNEQFF	TRBV25-1	TRBJ2-1	.	.
TGTGCCAGTAGTATAGTGGTAGGAGGTCAGCCCCAGCATTTT	CASSIVVGGQPQHF	TRBV19	TRBJ1-5	.	.
TGTGCCAGCAGCCCTGGGGGCGGTGACTATGGCTACACCTTC	CASSPGGGDYGYTF	TRBV6-5	TRBJ1-2	.	.
TGTGCCAGCAGCATTGGGACTAGTTCTGTCCACGAGCAGTACTTC	CASSIGTSSVHEQYF	TRBV7-9	TRBJ2-7	.	TRBD2
TGTGCCAGCAGTTACGGGCTAGCGGTTTACACAGATACGCAGTATTTT	CASSYGLAVYTDTQYF	TRBV6-5	TRBJ2-3	.	TRBD2
TGTGCCAGCAGCCAAGAGACTAGGCCCGGGGAGCTGTTTTTT	CASSQETRPGELFF	TRBV7-9	TRBJ2-2	.	.
TGTGCCAGCAGCTCTAGGACGGGAGAGGGGGGCTACACCTTC	CASSSRTGEGGYTF	TRBV7-2	TRBJ1-2	.	.
TGCGCCAGCATTGCGGGGGCCGGACTGGCAGATACGCAGTATTTT	CASIAGAGLADTQYF	TRBV5-1	TRBJ2-3	.	.
TGTGCCAGCAGTGAAAAGACAGCCAATCAGCCCCAGCATTTT	CASSEKTANQPQHF	TRBV6-1	TRBJ1-5	medium-sized	.